These 28 T cell receptor beta chains came from one sample sequenced in a study of blood T cell repertoires in COVID-19. Using immunoSEQ multiplex PCR, the repertoire was profiled, and TCRdb retains in-frame clones only, with some absent. This sample carries fewer than 300,000 clones, about 89% of them seen once, and the ten largest clones take roughly 1.6%. The specimen sequenced was peripheral blood. The source is a woman between 40 and 55 years old who had recovered from COVID-19.

The genes are TRBV3-1 (or the pseudogene TRBV3-2) and TRBJ2-1; TRBD2 matches 9 bases. Germline CDR1 is LGHDT and CDR2 is YNNKEL (reference sequence). J was trimmed by 10 bases and V by 4 bases; bases with no gene match: 8. The CDR3 is 14 amino acids. The CDR3 here is CASSPSPSGVEQFF. The DNA of the CDR3 is TGTGCCAGCAGCCCAAGTCCTAGCGGGGTGGAGCAGTTCTTC.

The V call is TRBV19, the J call TRBJ2-7; 9 bases align to TRBD2. CDR3 size: 15 residues. V was clipped by 5 bases and J by 0 bases; unmatched bases: 5. The germline V gene encodes CDR1 LNHDA and CDR2 SQIVND (reference sequence). The DNA for the CDR3 is TGTGCCAGTAGTTTCAGACTAGCGGCCTCCTACGAGCAGTACTTC. This encodes CASSFRLAASYEQYF.

The chain carries TRBV18 and TRBJ1-1; perhaps TRBD1 as D (6 bases). The V end lost 2 bases, the J end lost 3 bases, and 16 bases lay between the germline ends. This CDR3 comprises 16 residues. The V gene's germline CDR1 is KGHSH and CDR2 LQKENI. The CDR3 DNA reads TGTGCCAGCTCACCAGGAAGGGGGTTTCGGGACACTGAAGCTTTCTTT. Residues: CASSPGRGFRDTEAFF.

The chain is built from TRBV6-5 and TRBJ2-3; D ambiguous. The CDR3 is 13 residues long. Germline V gene sequence: CDR1 MNHEY, CDR2 SVGAGI. V was trimmed by 7 bases and J by 1 base, leaving 9 bases between them. The CDR3 spells CASTPPGTDTQYF. DNA of the CDR3: TGTGCCAGCACCCCGCCGGGCACAGATACGCAGTATTTT.

V is TRBV5-1 and J is TRBJ2-3, with a tentative D call TRBD1 (6 bases). This CDR3 spans 14 amino acids. Germline loops: CDR1 SGHRS, CDR2 YFSETQ. With 2 bases removed from V and 6 bases from J, the gap between germline ends came to 13 bases. The CDR3 protein is CASSFEGEADTQYF. The DNA of the CDR3 is TGCGCCAGCAGCTTTGAGGGGGAAGCGGATACGCAGTATTTT.

The chain couples TRBV18 to TRBJ1-2, with D possibly TRBD1 on 5 matching bases. This CDR3 spans 15 amino acids. V was clipped by 0 bases and J by 3 bases, with 11 bases between them. Germline V gene lookup returns CDR1 KGHSH and CDR2 LQKENI. CDR3 sequence reads: CASSPPSGRDYGYTF. CDR3 bases: TGTGCCAGCTCACCACCCTCAGGGAGGGACTATGGCTACACCTTC.

This chain joins TRBV9 and TRBJ2-7; a possible D gene is TRBD2 (5 bases). The CDR3 is made up of 13 amino acids. With 0 bases removed from V and 6 bases from J, the gap between germline ends came to 10 bases. The germline V gene encodes CDR1 SGDLS and CDR2 YYNGEE. Here the CDR3 reads CASSVGEISEQYF. CDR3 nucleotides: TGTGCCAGCAGCGTAGGGGAGATTTCCGAGCAGTACTTC.

The chain uses TRBV6-2 or TRBV6-3 and TRBJ1-1; D possibly corresponds to TRBD1 (6 bases). Germline CDR1 is MNHEY and CDR2 is SVGEGT. V was pared by 0 bases and J by 0 bases, with 11 bases between. This CDR3 has 16 residues. CDR3 nucleotide sequence: TGTGCCAGCAGTTACTCCCGGACAGAAATGAACACTGAAGCTTTCTTT. This encodes CASSYSRTEMNTEAFF.

The rearrangement joins TRBV7-2 to TRBJ1-2; maybe TRBD1 (5 bases). Between the trimmed V and J ends, which lost 1 base and 4 bases, there was a span of 10 bases. Germline assignment: CDR1 SGHTA and CDR2 FQGNSA. There are 14 residues in the CDR3. CDR3 residues: CASSLGTIAYGYTF. CDR3 nucleotide sequence: TGTGCCAGCAGCTTAGGGACAATCGCCTATGGCTACACCTTC.

V and J are TRBV10-3 and TRBJ2-7; possibly TRBD2 for D (6 bases). Germline V CDR1 and CDR2: ENHRY, SYGVKD. V lost 5 bases to trimming and J lost 2 bases, with 13 bases between them. The CDR3 loop spans 14 amino acids. The CDR3 sequence: CAISLLPGAYEQYF. DNA for the CDR3: TGTGCCATCAGTCTCCTCCCGGGGGCCTACGAGCAGTACTTC.

The gene calls are TRBV2 and TRBJ1-1; 8 nucleotides line up with TRBD1. Losses at the gene ends were 4 bases for V and 3 bases for J; bases not matched to a gene: 13. The CDR3 has 17 residues. CDR1 and CDR2 from the germline V gene are SNHLY and FYNNEI. This CDR3 reads CASSVTGDTIEDTEAFF. CDR3 coding DNA: TGTGCCAGCAGTGTGACAGGGGACACAATAGAGGACACTGAAGCTTTCTTT.

In DNA, the CDR3 is TGTGCCAGCAGTTTGTCAAGCGGAGGCGCAGATACGCAGTATTTT. Translating it yields CASSLSSGGADTQYF. The chain recombines TRBV27 with TRBJ2-3; tentatively, D is TRBD2 (5 bases). Germline values: CDR1 MNHEY, CDR2 SMNVEV (reference sequence). The V end lost 3 bases, the J end lost 4 bases, and 14 bases lay between the germline ends. CDR3 length equals 15 residues.

The chain recombines TRBV7-6 with TRBJ2-3, with 9 bases aligning to TRBD1. This CDR3 spans 15 amino acids. CDR1 SGHVS and CDR2 FNYEAQ come from the germline V gene. The V and J ends lost 1 base and 5 bases, in that order; junction bases with no gene match: 4. CDR3 coding DNA: TGTGCCAGCAGCTTAGGGACAGGGGAAGGAGATACGCAGTATTTT. It specifies CASSLGTGEGDTQYF.

This clone has just a few counts. The V call is TRBV5-6, the J call TRBJ1-1, with D possibly matching TRBD1 (6 bases). V was clipped by 0 bases and J by 7 bases, with 10 bases between them. This CDR3 has 13 amino acids. CDR1 is SGHDT and CDR2 is YYEEEE in the germline V gene. The CDR3 sequence: CASSLGGGFEAFF. As DNA, the CDR3 is TGTGCCAGCAGCTTGGGAGGGGGTTTTGAAGCTTTCTTT.

The J gene is TRBJ1-2, the V gene TRBV19, with D tentatively TRBD1 (5 bases). Germline CDR1 reads LNHDA; CDR2 reads SQIVND (reference sequence). V gave up 6 bases and J gave up 3 bases, with 8 bases separating them. The CDR3 contains 12 residues. The CDR3 spells CASSQGYYGYTF. CDR3 in DNA: TGTGCCAGTAGCCAGGGTTACTATGGCTACACCTTC.

This clone was counted between two and nine times. CDR3: CACRAGGGGGYTF. Here the CDR3 DNA reads TGTGCCTGTCGGGCAGGGGGCGGTGGTGGCTACACCTTC. The chain is built from TRBV30 and TRBJ1-2; 8 bases fit TRBD1. Germline V lookup: CDR1 GTSNPN, CDR2 SVGIG (reference sequence). V trimming: 6 bases; J trimming: 7 bases; junction bases outside the gene matches: 10. The CDR3 has 13 amino acids.

The chain employs TRBV10-1 and TRBJ2-3; D is undetermined. This CDR3 contains 12 residues. Germline-derived CDR1 and CDR2 are WNHNN and SYGVQD (reference sequence). Trimming took 1 base from V and 6 from J, leaving 5 bases between them. CDR3 DNA sequence: TGCGCCAGCAGTGAGTTGGAGGATACGCAGTATTTT. This encodes CASSELEDTQYF.

In its sample, this clone was seen a few times. Other DNA sequences from this sample encode an identical CDR3 as well. The chain joins TRBV18 to TRBJ2-7; D is unresolved. Germline V CDR1 and CDR2: KGHSH, LQKENI. V lost 2 bases, J lost 1 base, and 9 bases lay in between. The CDR3 is 14 residues long. The CDR3 here is CASSPGLVSYEQYF. The CDR3 DNA sequence: TGTGCCAGCTCACCAGGCTTGGTTTCCTACGAGCAGTACTTC.

This chain uses TRBV5-1 with TRBJ2-2; D might be TRBD1 (5 bases). Germline-derived CDR1 and CDR2 are SGHRS and YFSETQ. V lost 3 bases and J 4 bases, leaving 7 bases between the germline ends. CDR3 length equals 13 residues. CDR3 sequence reads: CASSSDSTGELFF. The CDR3 DNA sequence: TGCGCCAGCAGCTCCGACAGCACCGGGGAGCTGTTTTTT.

The rearrangement joins TRBV5-4 to TRBJ2-3; the match to TRBD2 covers 7 bases. This CDR3 region has 14 residues. The germline V gene encodes CDR1 SGHNT and CDR2 YYREEE (reference sequence). V lost 1 base and J lost 6; bases outside the gene matches: 5. The CDR3 region is CASSLSAGDDTQYF. CDR3 bases: TGTGCCAGCAGCTTGTCGGCGGGGGACGATACGCAGTATTTT.

This chain connects TRBV5-6 to TRBJ2-5; possible D gene TRBD1, 5 bases. CDR3 length: 12 amino acids. Trimming took off 4 bases at V and 9 bases at J, with 13 bases between the two ends. In germline, CDR1 is SGHDT, CDR2 YYEEEE. The CDR3 bases are TGTGCCAGCAGCCTGGGGCGGATCCCCCAGTACTTC. Translated: CASSLGRIPQYF.

This clone turned up a few times. The chain links TRBV5-6 to TRBJ1-1, with 8 bases aligning to TRBD1. The trim removed 3 bases at V and 4 bases at J, leaving 8 bases unmatched. CDR3 length: 15 residues. Germline assignment: CDR1 SGHDT and CDR2 YYEEEE. The CDR3 reads CASSSTGGGGTEAFF. The CDR3 nucleotides read TGTGCCAGCAGCTCCACAGGGGGAGGAGGCACTGAAGCTTTCTTT.

This clone appeared a few times. The chain employs TRBV3-1 (or the pseudogene TRBV3-2) and TRBJ1-5; D ambiguous. This CDR3 has 15 amino acids. Trimming pared 0 bases from V and 7 bases from J, leaving 13 bases between. The V gene's germline CDR1 is LGHDT and CDR2 YNNKEL (reference sequence). CDR3: CASSQEGGLRQPQHF. CDR3 nucleotide sequence: TGTGCCAGCAGCCAAGAAGGCGGGCTTCGGCAGCCCCAGCATTTT.

The rearrangement joins TRBV19 to TRBJ1-5; possible D gene TRBD1, 6 bases. CDR1 and CDR2 from the germline V gene are LNHDA and SQIVND (reference sequence). CDR3 length equals 17 residues. V lost 2 bases to trimming and J lost 6 bases, with 20 bases between them. The CDR3 loop reads CASSIPRGRSGSQPQHF. The DNA for the CDR3 is TGTGCCAGTAGTATACCCAGGGGAAGGTCTGGAAGTCAGCCCCAGCATTTT.

This clone was counted once. V and J are TRBV28 and TRBJ2-3, with 10 bases that match TRBD1. V was clipped by 2 bases and J by 4 bases; unmatched bases: 3. Looked up from germline, CDR1 is MDHEN and CDR2 is SYDVKM. The CDR3 runs to 15 residues. CDR3 DNA: TGTGCCAGCAGTTTACCGACAGGGGGCGCAGATACGCAGTATTTT. This translates into CASSLPTGGADTQYF.

The chain has TRBV6-5 and TRBJ1-5; 7 bases match TRBD1. V gave up 4 bases and J gave up 2 bases; unmatched junction bases: 8. The CDR3 has 16 residues. Germline lookup yields CDR1 MNHEY and CDR2 SVGAGI. CDR3 in amino acids: CASSSRGVAGNQPQHF. CDR3 nucleotides: TGTGCCAGCAGTTCCAGGGGGGTGGCGGGCAATCAGCCCCAGCATTTT.

The sample holds a few counts of this clone. This chain connects TRBV7-9 to TRBJ1-2; unclear D gene. Germline CDR1 is SEHNR and CDR2 is FQNEAQ (reference sequence). The length of the CDR3 is 16 residues. Trimming left V 5 bases short and J 0 bases short, with 16 bases between. The CDR3 DNA is TGTGCCAGCAGCCCAACCCAAAGCCTAGCTAACTATGGCTACACCTTC. Protein product: CASSPTQSLANYGYTF.

The chain combines TRBV10-2 with TRBJ2-1, with TRBD2 matching over 8 bases. CDR1 WSHSY and CDR2 SAAADI come from the germline V gene. The CDR3 is 16 amino acids. The V and J ends lost 3 bases and 6 bases, in that order; junction bases with no gene match: 10. The CDR3 spells CASSDRSAGGGNEQFF. In DNA form, the CDR3 reads TGCGCCAGCAGTGATAGATCTGCCGGGGGGGGCAATGAGCAGTTCTTC.